One sample yielded the 4 T cell receptor beta chains listed below, sequenced in a study of T cell repertoires in aging, cancer and after chemotherapy. The template was genomic DNA from peripheral blood, not RNA. TRB rearrangements spanning V, D and J were amplified using mixed TRB-A/B primers. Each CDR3 protein is one row after TCRdb ran MiXCR on the multiplex PCR reads. The data hold thousands of distinct CDR3 sequences, with approximately 38% observed a single time. The sequencing input was blood. The receptor set was obtained from a human donor with a blood cancer.

A word on this clonotype: The germline gene is not matched at one end of the junction; a read error may be the cause. This chain uses TRBV7-9 with TRBJ2-7, with 11 bases identical to TRBD2. This CDR3 is 16 amino acids long. The V gene's germline CDR1 is SEHNR and CDR2 FQNEAQ (reference sequence). The CDR3 nucleotides are TGTTCCAGCAGCTTACCTCTAGCGGGAGGCTCCTACGAGCAGTACTTC. It translates to CSSSLPLAGGSYEQYF.

The chain is built from TRBV6-5 and TRBJ2-7; tentative D call: TRBD1 (5 bases). The CDR3 has 15 amino acids. V was cut by 4 bases and J by 1 base, with 14 bases left in between. Germline lookup yields CDR1 MNHEY and CDR2 SVGAGI. The CDR3 sequence: CASSSWGQRSYEQYF. CDR3 nucleotides: TGTGCCAGCAGTTCCTGGGGCCAGCGTTCCTACGAGCAGTACTTC.

By share, this clonotype counts as medium-sized. The chain combines TRBV12-3 or TRBV12-4 with TRBJ1-1, with D possibly TRBD1 on 6 matching bases. The CDR3 has 11 amino acids. The V gene lost 5 bases and the J gene lost 9 bases, with 10 bases spanning the gap. CDR3 DNA: TGTGCCAGCAGTCAAGGACAGAAAGCTTTCTTT. Protein sequence: CASSQGQKAFF.

The chain employs TRBV6-4 and TRBJ2-1; 13 positions match TRBD2. The CDR3 length is 14 residues. Trimming took 4 bases from V and 6 from J; bases not matched to a gene: 0. The germline V gene encodes CDR1 MRHNA and CDR2 SNTAGT. This CDR3 is CASSGTSGSNEQFF. The CDR3 DNA reads TGTGCCAGCAGTGGGACTAGCGGGAGCAATGAGCAGTTCTTC.